Listed here are 22 T cell receptor beta chains from one sample, sequenced in a study of cytomegalovirus exposure and HLA in healthy donors. This PCR relied on a set of 60 Vbeta primers and 13 Jbeta primers. Clones were sequenced by immunoSEQ multiplex PCR, and TCRdb holds only the in-frame ones, with some missing. In the table there are 150,000 to 200,000 clones, 75% to 90% of which are singletons. The sequenced material came from PBMCs. The receptors were gathered from a girl aged 5-17 years in good health and CMV-seropositive.

This rearrangement joins TRBV30 to TRBJ1-2; 10 nucleotides align to TRBD1. The CDR3 contains 19 residues. J lost 11 bases, V lost 0 bases, and 24 bases had no gene match. Germline V gene lookup returns CDR1 GTSNPN and CDR2 SVGIG (reference sequence). This CDR3 reads CAWSVDRWGQGKGNGFYTF. The CDR3 DNA is TGTGCCTGGAGTGTAGACCGATGGGGACAGGGGAAAGGAAATGGGTTTTACACCTTC.

This clone was seen just once. This chain joins TRBV19 and TRBJ2-2; D may be TRBD2 (6 bases). V lost 4 bases to trimming and J lost 6 bases, with 12 bases between them. The CDR3 length is 14 residues. CDR1 is LNHDA and CDR2 is SQIVND in the germline V gene (reference sequence). CDR3 sequence: CASSNPGGPGELFF. In nucleotides, the CDR3 is TGTGCCAGTAGTAACCCCGGAGGGCCCGGGGAGCTGTTTTTT. The variable domain in full, with the rest retrieved from reference TRBV19 and TRBJ2-2, is DGGITQSPKYLFRKEGQNVTLSCEQNLNHDAMYWYRQDPGQGLRLIYYSQIVNDFQKGDIAEGYSVSREKKESFPLTVTSAQKNPTAFYLCASSNPGGPGELFFGEGSRLTVL.

This clone was observed once. The V and J genes are TRBV7-9 and TRBJ1-1; a weak D match, TRBD1 (5 bases). There are 12 residues in the CDR3. Germline CDR1 and CDR2: SEHNR and FQNEAQ (reference sequence). Trimming took off 6 bases at V and 5 bases at J, with 10 bases between the two ends. CDR3 sequence: CASSSDKTEAFF. The CDR3 DNA reads TGTGCCAGCAGTTCGGACAAAACTGAAGCTTTCTTT.

The chain couples TRBV6-1 to TRBJ1-5; no definite D call. This CDR3 comprises 13 residues. The ends were cut back, 2 bases at V and 0 bases at J, with 2 bases in the middle. Germline V CDR1 and CDR2: MNHNS, SASEGT. The CDR3 loop is CASSELSNQPQHF. In DNA, the CDR3 is TGTGCCAGCAGTGAACTTAGCAATCAGCCCCAGCATTTT.

The chain has TRBV7-9 and TRBJ1-2; tentative D call: TRBD1 (6 bases). The germline gives CDR1 SEHNR, CDR2 FQNEAQ (reference sequence). V gave up 5 bases and J gave up 8 bases, with 18 bases separating them. The CDR3 totals 14 residues. In nucleotides, the CDR3 is TGTGCCAGCAGCCCAAAGACAGGTCCTGAGGGCTACACCTTC. It codes for CASSPKTGPEGYTF.

The rearrangement uses TRBV13 and TRBJ2-3; possibly TRBD1 for D (5 bases). This CDR3 is built from 16 residues. Germline loops: CDR1 PRHDT, CDR2 FYEKMQ (reference sequence). V lost 0 bases, J lost 0 bases, and 10 bases lay in between. CDR3 amino acids: CASSLGSTVSTDTQYF. The DNA for the CDR3 is TGTGCCAGCAGCTTAGGCTCGACAGTTAGCACAGATACGCAGTATTTT.

This chain connects TRBV10-1 to TRBJ2-6; 9 bases are a match to TRBD1. In germline, CDR1 is WNHNN, CDR2 SYGVQD (reference sequence). The CDR3 length is 17 residues. J gave up 0 bases and V 5 bases, and 5 bases lay outside the gene matches. The CDR3 region has the DNA TGCGCCAGCAGTCGGGACAGGGCTTCCTCTGGGGCCAACGTCCTGACTTTC. Protein: CASSRDRASSGANVLTF.

This chain joins TRBV19 and TRBJ1-1; possibly TRBD1 for D (6 bases). Germline V gives CDR1 LNHDA, CDR2 SQIVND (reference sequence). The CDR3 contains 15 residues. Trimming pared 6 bases from V and 0 bases from J, leaving 14 bases between. The chain's CDR3 is CASRVMDSMNTEAFF. DNA of the CDR3: TGTGCCAGTAGGGTGATGGACAGTATGAACACTGAAGCTTTCTTT.

The J gene is TRBJ1-4, the V gene TRBV20-1, with D tentatively TRBD1 (6 bases). The CDR3 has 11 amino acids. The V and J ends lost 2 bases and 14 bases respectively, with 12 bases between them. CDR1 and CDR2 (germline): DFQATT, SNEGSKA (reference sequence). The CDR3 DNA reads as TGCAGTGCTAGACAACAGGGTATGCTGTTTTTT. Its translation is CSARQQGMLFF.

The rearrangement links TRBV30 to TRBJ2-7; D gene uncertain. Germline CDR1 and CDR2: GTSNPN and SVGIG (reference sequence). Trimming left V 6 bases short and J 5 bases short, with 20 bases between. This CDR3 is built from 14 residues. Here the CDR3 reads CACVSKSPIHEQYF. The CDR3 DNA follows: TGTGCCTGCGTTAGTAAATCCCCTATCCACGAGCAGTACTTC.

The chain recombines TRBV27 with TRBJ2-3; D might be TRBD2 (5 bases). Trimming left V 6 bases short and J 6 bases short, with 10 bases between. Germline CDR1 reads MNHEY; CDR2 reads SMNVEV (reference sequence). There are 12 residues in the CDR3. The CDR3 DNA sequence: TGTGCCAGCAGACGGGGTGGGGATACGCAGTATTTT. Translating gives CASRRGGDTQYF.

The chain combines TRBV4-2 with TRBJ1-3, with D possibly being TRBD1 (5 bases). The CDR3 contains 18 residues. Germline CDR1 LGHNA, CDR2 YNFKEQ. Trimming took 0 bases from V and 0 from J, leaving 15 bases between them. The CDR3 sequence: CASSQDPGGGGSGNTIYF. The CDR3 bases are TGTGCCAGCAGCCAAGATCCGGGGGGAGGCGGCTCTGGAAACACCATATATTTT.

The rearrangement joins TRBV19 to TRBJ1-1, with 9 bases matching TRBD1. The J segment lost 11 bases and the V segment lost 5 bases, leaving 12 bases of the junction unmatched. The germline V gene encodes CDR1 LNHDA and CDR2 SQIVND (reference sequence). The CDR3 is made up of 14 amino acids. This CDR3 reads CASSVGTGSSGAFF. The DNA of the CDR3 is TGTGCCAGTAGTGTCGGGACAGGGTCTTCGGGGGCTTTCTTT. The full variable domain, in which reference TRBV19 and TRBJ1-1 provide the parts outside the CDR3, is DGGITQSPKYLFRKEGQNVTLSCEQNLNHDAMYWYRQDPGQGLRLIYYSQIVNDFQKGDIAEGYSVSREKKESFPLTVTSAQKNPTAFYLCASSVGTGSSGAFFGQGTRLTVV.

This sequence joins TRBV10-1 and TRBJ2-5, with D perhaps matching TRBD1 (5 bases). The V gene lost 0 bases and the J gene lost 5 bases, with 7 bases spanning the gap. The germline gives CDR1 WNHNN, CDR2 SYGVQD (reference sequence). The CDR3 runs 13 residues. The CDR3 reads CASSESGVETQYF. CDR3 bases: TGCGCCAGCAGTGAGTCAGGGGTGGAGACCCAGTACTTC.

This sequence joins TRBV7-6 and TRBJ2-2; D is uncertain. CDR1 is SGHVS and CDR2 is FNYEAQ in the germline V gene. The CDR3 contains 14 residues. V gave up 1 base and J gave up 1 base, with 4 bases separating them. The CDR3 sequence is CASSLVLNTGELFF. The CDR3, as DNA: TGTGCCAGCAGCTTAGTCCTGAACACCGGGGAGCTGTTTTTT.

V gene TRBV7-8 combines with J gene TRBJ2-5, with 10 bases fitting TRBD2. Germline V gene lookup returns CDR1 SGHVS and CDR2 FQNEAQ. The CDR3 is 16 amino acids. Trimming removed 1 base from V and 2 bases from J; junction bases left unmatched: 4. Here the CDR3 DNA reads TGTGCCAGCAGCTTAGGCGGGACTAGCGTGCAAGAGACCCAGTACTTC. Translation: CASSLGGTSVQETQYF.

The gene calls are TRBV29-1 and TRBJ2-3; D remains ambiguous. V lost 4 bases and J lost 2, with 10 bases in between. Germline V CDR1 and CDR2: SQVTM, ANQGSEA. The CDR3 covers 13 residues. This CDR3 is CSVVSGFTDTQYF. CDR3 nucleotide sequence: TGCAGCGTTGTTTCAGGATTCACAGATACGCAGTATTTT.

The chain recombines TRBV7-9 with TRBJ2-1, with TRBD2 matching 10 bases. J lost 8 bases, V lost 1 base, and 5 bases had no gene match. CDR3 length: 15 amino acids. CDR1 and CDR2 (germline): SEHNR, FQNEAQ (reference sequence). The CDR3 is CASSLVLAGKYEQFF. DNA of the CDR3: TGTGCCAGCAGCTTAGTACTAGCGGGGAAGTATGAGCAGTTCTTC. The entire variable domain, with the rest obtained from reference TRBV7-9 and TRBJ2-1, is as follows: DTGVSQNPRHKITKRGQNVTFRCDPISEHNRLYWYRQTLGQGPEFLTYFQNEAQLEKSRLLSDRFSAERPKGSFSTLEIQRTEQGDSAMYLCASSLVLAGKYEQFFGPGTRLTVL.

This sequence joins TRBV27 and TRBJ2-7, with D perhaps TRBD2 (5 bases). The CDR3 covers 17 residues. Looked up from germline, CDR1 is MNHEY and CDR2 is SMNVEV (reference sequence). V lost 5 bases to trimming and J lost 3 bases, with 23 bases between them. DNA for the CDR3: TGTGCCAGCAGTCTAACCCCGCCCCCAGCGGACGGCTACGAGCAGTACTTC. This encodes CASSLTPPPADGYEQYF.

The chain recombines TRBV6-1 with TRBJ1-2; D gene unclear. CDR1 and CDR2 from the germline V gene are MNHNS and SASEGT. V was trimmed by 2 bases and J by 4 bases, leaving 11 bases between them. There are 14 residues in the CDR3. DNA for the CDR3: TGTGCCAGCAGTGAAAGCTCCCTAGGCTATGGCTACACCTTC. Translated: CASSESSLGYGYTF.

This clone occurred once. The genes are TRBV5-1 and TRBJ2-7; D is possibly TRBD1 (6 bases). Germline assignment: CDR1 SGHRS and CDR2 YFSETQ. This CDR3 region has 14 residues. Trimming took off 4 bases at V and 1 base at J, with 12 bases between the two ends. CDR3 amino acids: CASSLLQGSYEQYF. The CDR3 nucleotides are TGCGCCAGCAGCCTATTACAGGGATCCTACGAGCAGTACTTC.

The chain couples TRBV5-1 to TRBJ2-1, with 8 bases lining up with TRBD1. In germline, CDR1 is SGHRS, CDR2 YFSETQ. This CDR3 has 14 residues. J lost 3 bases, V lost 4 bases, and 3 bases had no gene match. The CDR3 region has the DNA TGCGCCAGCAGCGCCACAGGGGGCTACAATGAGCAGTTCTTC. It specifies CASSATGGYNEQFF.